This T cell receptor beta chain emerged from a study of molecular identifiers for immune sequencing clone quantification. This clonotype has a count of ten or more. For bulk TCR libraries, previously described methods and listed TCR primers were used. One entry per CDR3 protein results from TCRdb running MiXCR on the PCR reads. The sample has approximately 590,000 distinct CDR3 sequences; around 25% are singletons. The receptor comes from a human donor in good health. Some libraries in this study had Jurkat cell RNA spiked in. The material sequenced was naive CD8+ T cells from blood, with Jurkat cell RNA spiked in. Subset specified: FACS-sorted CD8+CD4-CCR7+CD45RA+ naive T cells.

The DNA of the CDR3 is TGTGCCAGCAGTTATCCCCGTCAGGCAACTAATGAAAAACTGTTTTTT. Its protein product is CASSYPRQATNEKLFF. The chain recombines TRBV6-6 with TRBJ1-4; D is unclear. V was clipped by 3 bases and J by 0 bases, with 11 bases between them. The CDR3 spans 16 residues. Germline V gene lookup returns CDR1 MNHNY and CDR2 SVGAGI (reference sequence).